Sequencing of this T cell receptor (beta chain) was carried out in a study of blood T cell repertoires in COVID-19. Here immunoSEQ multiplex PCR was the method, and the copy in TCRdb shows in-frame clones only, minus some. The sample includes approximately 120,000 clones, 70% to 85% of them seen just once. CDR3 length: 14 residues. The ends were cut back, 2 bases at V and 3 bases at J, with 8 bases in the middle. CDR1 ENHRY and CDR2 SYGVKD come from the germline V gene. The source material was peripheral blood. The sequence was collected from a woman older than 75 with active or convalescent COVID-19. The chain links TRBV10-3 to TRBJ1-5, with D possibly matching TRBD1 (5 bases). The CDR3 DNA reads TGTGCCATCAGTGAGCGGGACTTCAATCAGCCCCAGCATTTT. Its translation is CAISERDFNQPQHF.